This is a list of T cell receptor beta chains from one sample in a study of blood T cell repertoires in COVID-19. Profiling relied on immunoSEQ multiplex PCR, and the TCRdb table lists in-frame clones only, not all of them. Here the sample spans 200,000 to 250,000 clones, around 85% being singletons. Material: peripheral blood. All receptors derive from a man older than 75 with acute or convalescent COVID-19. The CDR3 runs from the conserved cysteine through the conserved F or W. Each record gives: CDR3 DNA, CDR3 protein, clone size, J gene, D gene, V gene. A D gene is named only where the DNA matches it firmly. Size is omitted from some rows. Given values are once, few, many or a class for expanded clones.

TGTGCCAGCGGTCAGGGGGATGAGCAGTTCTTC | CASGQGDEQFF | once | TRBJ2-1 | TRBD1 | TRBV2
TGTGCCAGCAGAGCACAGGGGTCGGGCTACGAGCAGTACTTC | CASRAQGSGYEQYF | - | TRBJ2-7 | TRBD1 | TRBV7-9
TGTGCCACCGCTATTCGACAGGGTGGAGGCTACACCTTC | CATAIRQGGGYTF | - | TRBJ1-2 | TRBD1 | TRBV2
TGTGCCAGCTCACCACCGAAGACAGGGGCCACTAGCTCCTACGAGCAGTACTTC | CASSPPKTGATSSYEQYF | - | TRBJ2-7 | TRBD1 | TRBV18
TGTGCCAGCAGTGACAGCCTCTCCCCGGGATCACCCCTCCACTTT | CASSDSLSPGSPLHF | - | TRBJ1-6 | - | TRBV6-4
TGTGCCAGCAGTGAACACACAGGAACTAATGAAAAACTGTTTTTT | CASSEHTGTNEKLFF | - | TRBJ1-4 | - | TRBV6-1
TGTGCCAGCAGCTCGGGACAGAACACTGAAGCTTTCTTT | CASSSGQNTEAFF | - | TRBJ1-1 | - | TRBV11-2
TGTGCCTATCGGGGGGCGAGGGTGAACACTGAAGCTTTCTTT | CAYRGARVNTEAFF | - | TRBJ1-1 | - | TRBV30
TGTGCTGTGGGGGGTACCTTTAATGAAAAACTGTTTTTT | CAVGGTFNEKLFF | - | TRBJ1-4 | - | TRBV28
TGTGCCAGCAGTCGATGGACGAGGGCTGACATGGGCACTGAAGCTTTCTTT | CASSRWTRADMGTEAFF | - | TRBJ1-1 | - | TRBV27
TGTGCCAGCACAAACAGATACACCAATCAGCCCCAGCATTTT | CASTNRYTNQPQHF | - | TRBJ1-5 | - | TRBV2
TGTGCCACCAGGGGCAGCCACTCTGGGGCCAACGTCCTGACTTTC | CATRGSHSGANVLTF | - | TRBJ2-6 | - | TRBV19
TGCGCCAGCAGCCAAGCTACTAACCCAGGGGCAGATACGCAGTATTTT | CASSQATNPGADTQYF | - | TRBJ2-3 | - | TRBV4-1
TGTGCCAGCAGCCTCCATCACAGGACAGGGAGGCCAGATACGCAGTATTTT | CASSLHHRTGRPDTQYF | few | TRBJ2-3 | TRBD1 | TRBV3-1/TRBV3-2
TGCGCCAGCAGCGCGGGGGGTAGGAGACAGGTGAACACTGAAGCTTTCTTT | CASSAGGRRQVNTEAFF | - | TRBJ1-1 | - | TRBV5-1
TGTGCCAGCAACCCCAGGGCTAGCGGGAGTTACGAGCAGTACTTC | CASNPRASGSYEQYF | few | TRBJ2-7 | TRBD2 | TRBV6-5
TGTGCCAGCAGTGAACGGCCGGTTGCGGCTAATGAAAAACTGTTTTTT | CASSERPVAANEKLFF | once | TRBJ1-4 | - | TRBV2